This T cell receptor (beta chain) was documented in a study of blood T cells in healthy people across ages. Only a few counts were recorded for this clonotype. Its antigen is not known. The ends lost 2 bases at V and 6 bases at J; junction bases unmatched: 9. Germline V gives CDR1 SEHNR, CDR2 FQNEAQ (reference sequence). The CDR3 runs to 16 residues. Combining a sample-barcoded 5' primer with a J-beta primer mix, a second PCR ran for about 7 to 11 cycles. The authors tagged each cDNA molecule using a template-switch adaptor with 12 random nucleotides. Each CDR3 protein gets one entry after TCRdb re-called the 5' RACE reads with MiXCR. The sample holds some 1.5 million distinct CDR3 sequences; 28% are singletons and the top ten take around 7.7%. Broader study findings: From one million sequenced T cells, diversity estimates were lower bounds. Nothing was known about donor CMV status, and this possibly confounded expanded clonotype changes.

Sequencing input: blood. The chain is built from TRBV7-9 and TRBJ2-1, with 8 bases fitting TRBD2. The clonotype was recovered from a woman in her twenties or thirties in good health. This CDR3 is CASSLNSGGPFNEQFF. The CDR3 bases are TGTGCCAGCAGCTTAAACTCGGGAGGGCCTTTCAATGAGCAGTTCTTC.